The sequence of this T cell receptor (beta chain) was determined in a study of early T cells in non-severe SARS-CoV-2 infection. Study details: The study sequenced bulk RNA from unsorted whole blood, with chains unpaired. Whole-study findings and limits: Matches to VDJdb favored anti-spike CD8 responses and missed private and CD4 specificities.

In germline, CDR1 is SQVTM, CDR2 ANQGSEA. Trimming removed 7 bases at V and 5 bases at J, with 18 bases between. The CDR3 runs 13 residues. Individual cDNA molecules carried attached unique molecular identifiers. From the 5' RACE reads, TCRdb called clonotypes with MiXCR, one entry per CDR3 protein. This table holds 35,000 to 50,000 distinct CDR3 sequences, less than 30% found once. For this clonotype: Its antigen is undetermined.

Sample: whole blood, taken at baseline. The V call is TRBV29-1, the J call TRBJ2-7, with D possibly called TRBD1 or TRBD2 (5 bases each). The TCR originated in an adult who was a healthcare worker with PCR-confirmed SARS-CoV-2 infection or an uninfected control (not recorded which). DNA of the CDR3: TGCAGCGCCGAGAGGGTGGGCAGGGACGAGCAGTACTTC. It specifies CSAERVGRDEQYF.